This T cell receptor (beta chain) appears in the sequencing data of a study of T cells after yellow fever vaccination (dated by TCRdb to about 2019). Study-wide context: Libraries from fractions with low cell numbers were prepared with the SMART-Seq v4 Ultra Low Input RNA kit. To track T-cell clones before and after primary and booster YFV17D yellow fever vaccination, bulk TCR alpha and beta repertoires were sequenced longitudinally. Two healthy male donors, one aged 18 to 30 and one aged 30 to 40 years, made up the cohort. Blood was drawn at multiple timepoints before and after primary and secondary immunization, with bulk PBMC replicates and cell subsets isolated.

The CDR3 has 13 amino acids, counting the end cysteine and phenylalanine. The entry retains the CDR3 DNA only, 39 bases that are in frame from base 1. The junction carries 9 bases between V and J, which are trimmed by 6 bases and 1 base respectively. Per the germline V gene, SGHVS is the CDR1 and FQNEAQ is the CDR2. Synthesis of TCR cDNA relied on 5'RACE template switching, a step that introduced a universal primer site along with unique molecular identifiers. cDNA synthesis was primed from both the TCR alpha and TCR beta constant segments. Library amplification used two PCR steps, and the second PCR step added sample barcodes and sequencing adapters. Sequencing of libraries was done on Illumina HiSeq 2500 (2x100 bp) or NovaSeq (2x150 bp). The authors' pipeline ran thus. MIGEC handled demultiplexing of reads and collapsing into UMI consensus sequences, while MiXCR performed V(D)J alignment. Vaccine-responding clonotypes were identified with edgeR using replicate PBMC samples, with FDR below 0.01 and a log2 fold change above 5 up to day 15 being required. Each bulk clonotype received a CD4 or CD8 identity based on whether the sequenced CD4 or CD8 repertoire contained that clonotype at higher abundance. TCRdb reworked the public reads: Q25 trimming with fastp, MiXCR clone assembly, productive beta chains retained. Entries are consolidated by CDR3 protein sequence, retaining the most common genes and DNA. The V and J calls follow TCRdb's processing rather than the paper's. The sample table shows hundreds of thousands of distinct CDR3 sequences, and just over 20% are seen once. The ten largest clones capture 16% of the sample.

This clonotype was seen only a few times. Its antigen remains undetermined. Base qualities are not provided; no much larger clone lies one nucleotide away. The research as a whole found: A small fraction of clonotypes showed up in both the CD4 and CD8 compartments, probably as a result of convergent recombination. Because only a couple of donors were included in the study, the extent to which the findings can be generalized is limited. Compared with the primary T-cell response, the secondary T-cell response was weaker but faster, peaking on day 5 rather than day 15. After the booster, most of the clones that had expanded following primary vaccination were detected again (roughly 97% of CD4 and roughly 90% of CD8), which suggests that memory was broadly maintained. FACS-sorted repertoires could contain abundant contaminating clonotypes from the bulk population, so computational filtering was required.

The sample's treatment or condition label, in plain terms: live attenuated yellow fever vaccine strain. Two biological replicates of bulk PBMCs were collected at each blood-draw timepoint. A standard Ficoll-Paque protocol was used to isolate PBMCs from peripheral blood. TriZol was used to extract RNA from bulk PBMCs, from CD4 and CD8 fractions, and from dextramer-positive and dextramer-negative fractions. Recombination joined TRBV7-8 with TRBJ1-1; a tentative D call is TRBD1 (6 bases match). The source of this sequence is a man aged 18 to 29 who received the YFV17D yellow fever vaccine. The starting material was PBMCs, obtained about 21 days after the first yellow fever vaccination. This receptor carries the CDR3 CASRTGWNTEAFF. The nucleotide sequence reads TGTGCCAGCAGGACAGGCTGGAACACTGAAGCTTTCTTT.